The rows below give T cell receptor beta chains drawn from one sample of a study of human T cells and chemical hapten exposure. TCRdb processed the RACE reads anew with MiXCR; each CDR3 protein has one entry. The repertoire holds approximately 340,000 distinct CDR3 sequences, with around 6.9% as singletons. The starting material was whole blood, obtained in connection with sensitization to the hapten diphenylcyclopropenone (DPC). These receptor sequences come from a woman under 30 with alopecia areata. Some clones in this sample may be carry-over from other donors' samples. Both conserved end residues are part of each CDR3. The D gene is left open where the match is weak. Size is stated for part of the rows, as once, few or many counts, or as a class when the clone is expanded.

D,V,size,J,DNA,CDR3
NA,TRBV28,NA,TRBJ1-2,TGTGCCAGCAGCCCGGGACGGACCCATGGCTACACCTTC,CASSPGRTHGYTF
NA,TRBV12-3/TRBV12-4,few,TRBJ2-3,TGTGCCAGCAAAGGGACTGTGGAAGATACGCAGTATTTT,CASKGTVEDTQYF
NA,TRBV20-1,NA,TRBJ2-5,TGCAGTGCTACCCGAAGCGAGGGGCTCGGGGAGACCCAGTACTTC,CSATRSEGLGETQYF
TRBD1,TRBV19,many,TRBJ2-7,TGTGCCAGTAGTATTGGGACAGGAACCTACGAGCAGTACTTC,CASSIGTGTYEQYF
NA,TRBV27,many,TRBJ2-2,TGTGCCAGCTGGGTGGGCACCGGGGAGCTGTTTTTT,CASWVGTGELFF
NA,TRBV20-1,few,TRBJ2-5,TGCAGTGCTAGAGATTGGGTATCCCAAGAGACCCAGTACTTC,CSARDWVSQETQYF
NA,TRBV7-6,many,TRBJ1-5,TGTGCCAGCAGCCAGTTTCGGATAACTGAGCCCCAGCATTTT,CASSQFRITEPQHF
NA,TRBV6-2/TRBV6-3,NA,TRBJ2-7,TGTGCCAGCAGTTCCTCAGGGAGGAGCTCCTACGAGCAGTACTTC,CASSSSGRSSYEQYF
TRBD1,TRBV4-2,NA,TRBJ1-4,TGTGCCAGCAGCCAAGATCAGTTGGACAGGGGGGGCGAAAAACTGTTTTTT,CASSQDQLDRGGEKLFF
NA,TRBV2,few,TRBJ2-5,TGTGCCAGCAGGTTAGAAGGCCTAGAGACCCAGTACTTC,CASRLEGLETQYF
TRBD2,TRBV6-2/TRBV6-3,NA,TRBJ2-3,TGTGCCAGCCGATCGGGGGGGCCGCCAGATACGCAGTATTTT,CASRSGGPPDTQYF
NA,TRBV7-7,NA,TRBJ2-3,TGTGCTAGCAGCTTACGAGAGCCGCAGGGCCCCACAGATACGCAGTATTTT,CASSLREPQGPTDTQYF
TRBD1,TRBV7-2,few,TRBJ1-2,TGTGCCAGCAGCTTTAGACAGGGGGCGGGAGGCTACACCTTC,CASSFRQGAGGYTF
NA,TRBV7-3,NA,TRBJ2-3,TGTGCCAGCAGGGAGGTTGGCAGTTTGACAGATACGCAGTATTTT,CASREVGSLTDTQYF
TRBD1,TRBV20-1,few,TRBJ1-2,TGCAGTGCTAGGGAAGGAGCCGGGACAGGAAATAACTATGGCTACACCTTC,CSAREGAGTGNNYGYTF
NA,TRBV27,few,TRBJ1-1,TGTGCCAGCAGTTTAACAGGGCTGGAGAACACTGAAGCTTTCTTT,CASSLTGLENTEAFF
TRBD1,TRBV12-3/TRBV12-4,NA,TRBJ1-1,TGTGCCAGCAGTCAACAGGGGCGGACTGAAGCTTTCTTT,CASSQQGRTEAFF
TRBD1,TRBV2,NA,TRBJ2-7,TGTGCCAGCACCTCCGACGGACAGGGAATAGTCGAGCAGTACTTC,CASTSDGQGIVEQYF
NA,TRBV5-1,many,TRBJ1-2,TGCGCCAGCAGCTCCTCACAGGCCAGGGTTCACTATGGCTACACCTTC,CASSSSQARVHYGYTF
NA,TRBV5-6,few,TRBJ2-7,TGTGCCAGCAGCTTGAAGGACAGAGTTTACTACGAGCAGTACTTC,CASSLKDRVYYEQYF
TRBD1,TRBV6-4,many,TRBJ2-3,TGTGCCAGCAGTGAAACAGGGGGCACAGATACGCAGTATTTT,CASSETGGTDTQYF
TRBD2,TRBV28,few,TRBJ2-3,TGTGCCAGCAGTCCGTGGACTAGCGGGTTCACAGATACGCAGTATTTT,CASSPWTSGFTDTQYF
TRBD2,TRBV13,few,TRBJ2-3,TGTGCCAGCAGCATGGGACTAGAGTCACCAGATACGCAGTATTTT,CASSMGLESPDTQYF
TRBD1,TRBV10-3,few,TRBJ1-2,TGTGCCATCAGTGACCGGGACAGAGACTATGGCTACACCTTC,CAISDRDRDYGYTF